The present T cell receptor beta chain was sequenced within a study of blood T cell repertoires in COVID-19. Per the original methods: Amplification of reference gene primers was used by the study to estimate nucleated cell counts. Profiling relied on immunoSEQ multiplex PCR, and the TCRdb table lists in-frame clones only, not all of them. For V, J and clone size, that table is used; D and trimming come from the DNA. This table holds 150,000 or so clones, 80% to 90% found once. CDR1 and CDR2 (germline): LNHDA, SQIVND (reference sequence). The ends were cut back, 7 bases at V and 0 bases at J, with 15 bases in the middle. The CDR3 is made up of 15 amino acids.

The sequence was obtained from an elderly man with acute or convalescent COVID-19. Input material: peripheral blood. The chain couples TRBV19 to TRBJ1-2; D remains ambiguous. CDR3 DNA sequence: TGTGCCAGTAACGGCGGCCGACTCGCTAACTATGGCTACACCTTC. It specifies CASNGGRLANYGYTF.